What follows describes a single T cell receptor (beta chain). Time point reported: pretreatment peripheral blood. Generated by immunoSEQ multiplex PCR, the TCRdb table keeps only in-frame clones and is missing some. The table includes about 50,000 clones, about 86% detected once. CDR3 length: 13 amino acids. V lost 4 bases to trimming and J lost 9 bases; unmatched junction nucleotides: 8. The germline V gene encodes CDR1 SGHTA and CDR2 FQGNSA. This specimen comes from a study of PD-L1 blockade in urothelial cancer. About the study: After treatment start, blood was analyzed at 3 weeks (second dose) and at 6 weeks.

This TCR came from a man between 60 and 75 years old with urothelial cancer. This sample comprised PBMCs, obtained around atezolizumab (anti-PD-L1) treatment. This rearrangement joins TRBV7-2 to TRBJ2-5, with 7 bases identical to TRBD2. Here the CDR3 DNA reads TGTGCCAGCAGCTCCTCCGCGGGGGAGGCCCAGTACTTC. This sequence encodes CASSSSAGEAQYF.